The 30 T cell receptor beta chains reported below all come from one sample, sequenced in a study of blood T cell repertoires in COVID-19. Assay: immunoSEQ multiplex PCR; the TCRdb copy retains only in-frame clones and omits some. The table includes 150,000 to 160,000 clones, 91% detected once. Sample: peripheral blood. These receptors were taken from a man aged 50-60 years with acute or convalescent COVID-19.

This clone was recorded only once. V gene TRBV18 combines with J gene TRBJ2-5, with 7 bases that match TRBD2. Germline V gene sequence: CDR1 KGHSH, CDR2 LQKENI. The CDR3 covers 14 residues. V trimming: 1 base; J trimming: 2 bases; junction bases outside the gene matches: 1. The CDR3 here is CASSPQGGQETQYF. Here the CDR3 DNA reads TGTGCCAGCTCACCACAGGGAGGGCAAGAGACCCAGTACTTC.

This chain joins TRBV27 and TRBJ2-1; D is perhaps TRBD2 (6 bases). The germline CDR1 and CDR2 sequences are MNHEY and SMNVEV (reference sequence). The CDR3 length is 14 residues. V lost 5 bases and J 5 bases, leaving 13 bases between the germline ends. Here the CDR3 DNA reads TGTGCCAGCAGTGGTGGGAGGACAAACAATGAGCAGTTCTTC. Translation: CASSGGRTNNEQFF.

The CDR3 sequence is CASSLDSGRPYEQFF. The CDR3 region has the DNA TGTGCCAGCAGCTTAGACAGCGGGAGACCATATGAGCAGTTCTTC. The chain recombines TRBV7-2 with TRBJ2-1; TRBD2 matches at 8 bases. Germline V CDR1 and CDR2: SGHTA, FQGNSA. The CDR3 runs 15 residues. V shed 1 base, J shed 8 bases, and the junction held 7 bases outside the gene matches.

The CDR3 bases are TGCGCCAGCCGGACAGTCTCGAATCTGGACGAGCAGTACTTC. Amino acids: CASRTVSNLDEQYF. The rearrangement links TRBV10-1 to TRBJ2-7; tentative D call: TRBD1 (6 bases). Trimming took 8 bases from V and 5 from J, leaving 19 bases between them. The CDR3 runs 14 residues. Germline lookup yields CDR1 WNHNN and CDR2 SYGVQD (reference sequence).

The chain couples TRBV7-2 to TRBJ2-4, with TRBD2 identical over 8 bases. The length of the CDR3 is 14 residues. CDR1 and CDR2 (germline): SGHTA, FQGNSA. V trimming: 4 bases; J trimming: 6 bases; junction bases outside the gene matches: 5. CDR3 DNA: TGTGCCAGCAGCTCAACTAGCGGTGGAAACATTCAGTACTTC. This codes for CASSSTSGGNIQYF.

The V and J genes are TRBV5-1 and TRBJ2-1; 16 bases are shared with TRBD2. Germline lookup yields CDR1 SGHRS and CDR2 YFSETQ. The CDR3 spans 18 residues. The trim removed 2 bases at V and 8 bases at J, leaving 10 bases unmatched. The CDR3 reads CASSFLAGTSGGADEQFF. The CDR3 DNA sequence: TGCGCCAGCAGCTTCCTAGCTGGGACTAGCGGGGGGGCCGATGAGCAGTTCTTC.

The chain has TRBV19 and TRBJ1-3; no firm D call. Germline V gene sequence: CDR1 LNHDA, CDR2 SQIVND (reference sequence). V dropped 0 bases and J dropped 2 bases, with 5 bases sitting between them. The CDR3 spans 14 residues. Here the CDR3 reads CASSIEGPGNTIYF. The CDR3 nucleotides are TGTGCCAGTAGTATAGAGGGCCCTGGAAACACCATATATTTT.

The chain combines TRBV20-1 with TRBJ2-7; D remains unclear. Trimming shortened V by 3 bases and J by 5 bases, and 8 bases separated the two germline ends. The germline gives CDR1 DFQATT, CDR2 SNEGSKA (reference sequence). This CDR3 is 11 amino acids long. CDR3: CSASRVHEQYF. CDR3 DNA: TGCAGTGCTAGTCGTGTCCACGAGCAGTACTTC.

The J gene is TRBJ2-7, the V gene TRBV11-2; D might be TRBD2 (6 bases). Germline V gives CDR1 SGHAT, CDR2 FQNNGV. The V end lost 0 bases, the J end lost 3 bases, and 9 bases lay between the germline ends. The CDR3 extends over 14 amino acids. The CDR3 sequence: CASSLERGLYEQYF. The CDR3 DNA follows: TGTGCCAGCAGCTTAGAACGGGGACTCTACGAGCAGTACTTC.

The V call is TRBV10-3, the J call TRBJ2-5; 8 bases map to TRBD2. This CDR3 comprises 17 residues. After removal of 0 bases from V and 4 bases from J, the junction contained 10 bases not matched to a gene. Germline assignment: CDR1 ENHRY and CDR2 SYGVKD. The CDR3 sequence: CAISESTQAGGGETQYF. As DNA, the CDR3 is TGTGCCATCAGTGAGTCGACCCAGGCGGGAGGTGGAGAGACCCAGTACTTC.

V is TRBV7-2 and J is TRBJ1-3, with a tentative D call TRBD1 (6 bases). CDR1 and CDR2 from the germline V gene are SGHTA and FQGNSA. Trimming shortened V by 1 base and J by 3 bases, and 10 bases separated the two germline ends. The CDR3 sequence is 15 residues long. DNA of the CDR3: TGTGCCAGCAGCTTAGGCAGGGGTCTTGGAAACACCATATATTTT. This translates into CASSLGRGLGNTIYF.

This rearrangement joins TRBV5-1 to TRBJ2-3; tentative D call: TRBD1 (6 bases). The V end was cut by 5 bases, the J end by 2 bases, with 9 bases between. Germline V lookup: CDR1 SGHRS, CDR2 YFSETQ. This CDR3 has 13 residues. CDR3 loop: CASRQGNTDTQYF. The CDR3 coding sequence is TGCGCCAGCAGACAGGGTAACACAGATACGCAGTATTTT.

V gene TRBV27 combines with J gene TRBJ2-2; tentative D call: TRBD1 (6 bases). CDR1 is MNHEY, CDR2 SMNVEV, per germline (reference sequence). This CDR3 has 15 residues. V was pared by 4 bases and J by 1 base, with 10 bases between. The CDR3 region is CASSSTGRNTGELFF. CDR3 nucleotide sequence: TGTGCCAGCAGTTCCACAGGGAGGAACACCGGGGAGCTGTTTTTT.

The chain couples TRBV19 to TRBJ1-2, with D possibly being TRBD1 (5 bases). Germline V gene sequence: CDR1 LNHDA, CDR2 SQIVND (reference sequence). CDR3 length: 13 amino acids. Trimming removed 3 bases at V and 5 bases at J, with 10 bases between. The CDR3 DNA sequence: TGTGCCAGTAGTATCTATCGACAGTATGGCTACACCTTC. This encodes CASSIYRQYGYTF.

The V gene is TRBV7-2, the J gene TRBJ1-5; no firm D call. The CDR3 contains 13 residues. Per germline, CDR1 SGHTA and CDR2 FQGNSA. V shed 2 bases and J shed 4 bases, with 6 bases lying between them. CDR3 loop: CASSLIANQPQHF. CDR3 DNA sequence: TGTGCCAGCAGCTTAATTGCGAATCAGCCCCAGCATTTT.

The genes are TRBV4-3 and TRBJ2-1; D unclear. Germline loops: CDR1 LGHNA, CDR2 YSLEER. This CDR3 has 15 amino acids. Trimming removed 0 bases from V and 0 bases from J, with 6 bases in between. The CDR3 region has the DNA TGCGCCAGCAGCCAAGAACCTAACTCCTACAATGAGCAGTTCTTC. This encodes CASSQEPNSYNEQFF.

The chain employs TRBV6-5 and TRBJ2-3; 10 bases match TRBD1. The germline V gene has CDR1 MNHEY and CDR2 SVGAGI. The length of the CDR3 is 15 residues. Unmatched junction bases numbered 5, after V lost 7 bases and J lost 1 base. In nucleotides, the CDR3 is TGTGCCAGCACCAATGGACAGGGGGGCACAGATACGCAGTATTTT. Translating gives CASTNGQGGTDTQYF.

This clone showed up just a few times. This chain uses TRBV7-9 with TRBJ1-4, with D perhaps matching TRBD1 (5 bases). The CDR3 is 17 residues long. CDR1 is SEHNR and CDR2 is FQNEAQ in the germline V gene (reference sequence). Trimming removed 1 base from V and 7 bases from J, with 19 bases in between. CDR3 in amino acids: CASSLGGHLPGREKLFF. CDR3 in DNA: TGTGCCAGCAGCTTAGGAGGACACCTCCCCGGGCGTGAAAAACTGTTTTTT.

This clone is a singleton in its sample. This chain uses TRBV19 with TRBJ2-2; TRBD1 matches 7 bases. J was trimmed by 5 bases and V by 10 bases; bases with no gene match: 10. The V gene's germline CDR1 is LNHDA and CDR2 SQIVND (reference sequence). This CDR3 region has 14 residues. The CDR3 bases are TGTGCCACCCACAGGGGCTCGATAACCGGGGAGCTGTTTTTT. This sequence encodes CATHRGSITGELFF.

In DNA form, the CDR3 reads TGTGCCAGCAGTTTAACAGGGGGGGAAGAGACCCAGTACTTC. Its protein is CASSLTGGEETQYF. The rearrangement joins TRBV27 to TRBJ2-5, with D possibly being TRBD1 (8 bases). Germline CDR1 reads MNHEY; CDR2 reads SMNVEV (reference sequence). V dropped 2 bases and J dropped 3 bases, with 10 bases sitting between them. There are 14 residues in the CDR3.

The CDR3 region is CASSPGPVPGEQYF. CDR3 sequence (DNA): TGTGCCAGCAGCCCGGGTCCGGTACCTGGCGAGCAGTACTTC. The chain joins TRBV3-1 (or the pseudogene TRBV3-2) to TRBJ2-7; D is unresolved. Germline V gene sequence: CDR1 LGHDT, CDR2 YNNKEL (reference sequence). The CDR3 covers 14 residues. Trimming left V 4 bases short and J 6 bases short, with 16 bases between.

The V and J genes are TRBV27 and TRBJ2-5; TRBD2 matches 9 bases. CDR1 is MNHEY, CDR2 SMNVEV, per germline (reference sequence). The V gene end was trimmed by 1 base and the J gene end by 5 bases; junction bases not matched to a gene: 11. This CDR3 contains 17 residues. The CDR3, as DNA: TGTGCCAGCAGTTTATTGGGGACTAGCCCGCCGGTGGAGACCCAGTACTTC. It codes for CASSLLGTSPPVETQYF.

The chain recombines TRBV4-3 with TRBJ2-6; D perhaps matches TRBD1 (6 bases). This CDR3 has 20 residues. Germline CDR1 LGHNA, CDR2 YSLEER. V dropped 1 base and J dropped 1 base, with 20 bases sitting between them. DNA for the CDR3: TGCGCCAGCAGCCAAGGGTTTTTCACAGGGTCTGGGTCTGGGGCCAACGTCCTGACTTTC. It translates to CASSQGFFTGSGSGANVLTF.

This clone occurred once. V gene TRBV3-1 (or the pseudogene TRBV3-2) combines with J gene TRBJ2-2; D is unresolved. CDR3 size: 15 residues. The ends were cut back, 0 bases at V and 4 bases at J, with 9 bases in the middle. Germline lookup yields CDR1 LGHDT and CDR2 YNNKEL (reference sequence). This CDR3 reads CASSQDSASTGELFF. The CDR3 DNA reads TGTGCCAGCAGCCAAGATTCAGCGTCCACCGGGGAGCTGTTTTTT.

The CDR3: CASSFPRQRAYEQYF. The CDR3 DNA reads as TGTGCCAGCAGTTTTCCCCGACAGAGAGCCTACGAGCAGTACTTC. The chain combines TRBV28 with TRBJ2-7; maybe TRBD1 (5 bases). Germline loops: CDR1 MDHEN, CDR2 SYDVKM. The CDR3 contains 15 residues. The V gene lost 3 bases and the J gene lost 2 bases, with 14 bases spanning the gap. Full variable domain (outside the CDR3, taken from reference TRBV28 and TRBJ2-7): DVKVTQSSRYLVKRTGEKVFLECVQDMDHENMFWYRQDPGLGLRLIYFSYDVKMKEKGDIPEGYSVSREKKERFSLILESASTNQTSMYLCASSFPRQRAYEQYFGPGTRLTVT.

V is TRBV19 and J is TRBJ1-2; D is ambiguous. The ends were cut back, 5 bases at V and 2 bases at J, with 12 bases in the middle. The CDR3 consists of 14 residues. The germline CDR1 and CDR2 sequences are LNHDA and SQIVND (reference sequence). CDR3 DNA: TGTGCCAGTAGTCGGAGCGGGAGCAACTATGGCTACACCTTC. It encodes CASSRSGSNYGYTF.

J is TRBJ2-3 and V is TRBV6-2 or TRBV6-3; no firm D call. V was cut by 4 bases and J by 6 bases, with 8 bases left in between. The CDR3 runs 12 residues. Germline CDR1 is MNHEY and CDR2 is SVGEGT. In DNA form, the CDR3 reads TGTGCCAGCAGTTCTCCTAGGGATACGCAGTATTTT. Translated: CASSSPRDTQYF.

This clone was found once. Here the CDR3 DNA reads TGTGCCAGCAGTGAAGCCCCCGTGGAGTTCAGCTATGGCTACACCTTC. It codes for CASSEAPVEFSYGYTF. This chain links TRBV6-1 with TRBJ1-2; D gene uncertain. Per germline, CDR1 MNHNS and CDR2 SASEGT. The CDR3 loop spans 16 amino acids. The V and J ends lost 0 bases and 4 bases respectively, with 15 bases between them.

V usage is TRBV2 and J usage is TRBJ1-2; tentatively, D is TRBD1 (5 bases). Trimming shortened V by 9 bases and J by 6 bases, and 14 bases separated the two germline ends. This CDR3 is built from 12 residues. In germline, CDR1 is SNHLY, CDR2 FYNNEI. DNA for the CDR3: TGTGCCAGTGTTATACAGGAGAATGGCTACACCTTC. It codes for CASVIQENGYTF.

In DNA form, the CDR3 reads TGTGCCTGGAGTGTTAGTCAGGCCTACACCTTC. This translates into CAWSVSQAYTF. The chain has TRBV30 and TRBJ1-2; D is uncertain. The CDR3 is 11 amino acids. V lost 0 bases, J lost 10 bases, and 9 bases lay in between. Germline V lookup: CDR1 GTSNPN, CDR2 SVGIG (reference sequence).